This TCR beta chain was found in a study of blood T cell repertoires in COVID-19. Study-level information: Sample material is recorded as cDNA or gDNA derived from T cells, B-cell-depleted T cells, or PBMCs.

Looked up from germline, CDR1 is MNHEY and CDR2 is SMNVEV (reference sequence). The CDR3 sequence is 16 residues long. Between the trimmed V and J ends, which lost 4 bases and 1 base, there was a span of 16 bases. Followed longitudinally, the Seattle patients had been enrolled during active infection. Authors' methods: Estimated nucleated cell counts came from reference gene primer amplification. Some clones are missing from TCRdb's copy, which holds only in-frame ones; the method was immunoSEQ multiplex PCR. V and J calls and clone size follow that table, whereas D and trimming were derived from the DNA. Found here are over 150,000 clones, roughly 91% of them singletons; the top ten hold about 5%.

The sequencing input was peripheral blood. This chain uses TRBV27 with TRBJ1-1; D remains unclear. This TCR came from a man aged 18-30 years with COVID-19, enrolled during active disease. The CDR3: CASSSLSPTENTEAFF. DNA for the CDR3: TGTGCCAGCAGTTCGCTATCCCCAACAGAGAACACTGAAGCTTTCTTT.